These T cell receptor beta chains were read from a single sample in a study of early T cells in non-severe SARS-CoV-2 infection. One entry per CDR3 protein results from TCRdb running MiXCR on the 5' RACE reads. This table holds tens of thousands of distinct CDR3 sequences, roughly 15% found once. The sample was whole blood, taken at baseline. The receptor set was obtained from an adult who was a healthcare worker with PCR-confirmed SARS-CoV-2 infection or an uninfected control (not recorded which). CDR3s leave out the opening cysteine and the closing phenylalanine or tryptophan. The D gene is left open where the match is weak.

D,V,CDR3
-,TRBV3-1,ASSQSSASYNEQF
-,TRBV24-1,ATSDWDMNTGELF
-,TRBV12-3/TRBV12-4,ASSTHTGNTEAF
-,TRBV6-4,ANKLTDTQY
-,TRBV28,ASSEPGQNTGELF
TRBD1,TRBV24-1,ATSDTGDHPDTQY
TRBD1,TRBV2,ASSGQGNTEAF
TRBD2,TRBV29-1,SGTSAKTLEQY
-,TRBV12-3/TRBV12-4,ASSFLGVNEQF
TRBD2,TRBV13,ASSPGLRGRELF
-,TRBV4-3,ASSRSTATYEQY
-,TRBV7-3,ASSPGTRTDTQY
TRBD2,TRBV2,AGLAGPSSYEQY
-,TRBV5-1,ASSPDGGGYGYT
TRBD1,TRBV27,ASNRQGRNEQF
TRBD2,TRBV20-1,SARELAADNEQF
-,TRBV28,ASSPLLTGSEEKLF
-,TRBV28,ASTGFETEAF
TRBD2,TRBV5-1,ASFASGSPRTDTQY
-,TRBV19,ASSFGGRAYEQY
TRBD2,TRBV6-6,ASSYSGAGGTDTQY
-,TRBV28,ASTNGPYNEQF
-,TRBV14,ASSQAGGMYRQETQY
-,TRBV20-1,SARDWGSSYEQY
-,TRBV12-3/TRBV12-4,ASSLIPTTYEQY
TRBD1,TRBV7-9,ASSKSGQPNQPQH
TRBD2,TRBV11-1,ASSSDGGRATIQY
-,TRBV7-2,ASSFPATTPYEQY
-,TRBV5-5,ASSLVYRRYTEAF
-,TRBV19,ASSIELSDTQY
TRBD2,TRBV6-6,ASSARGGVNTGELF
-,TRBV4-1,ASSQLGRADREQY
TRBD1,TRBV7-2,ASSLAGGLNEKLF
TRBD2,TRBV4-1,ASSQVSAGGEQF
TRBD1,TRBV6-5,ASSRDRVNSGANVLT
-,TRBV20-1,SASLHGGDTEAF
-,TRBV12-3/TRBV12-4,ASSLGPSTEAF
-,TRBV24-1,ATSEGPQNIQY
TRBD2,TRBV28,ASSVLAGTYEQY
-,TRBV2,ASNGQGRNQPQH
-,TRBV11-2,ASTPMVGEQF
TRBD1,TRBV18,ASSPPGTGPYNEQF
-,TRBV19,ASSIIIWVLGYT
TRBD1,TRBV5-8,ASSAGTGHQPQH
-,TRBV4-1,ASSQVPGQETQY
-,TRBV7-8,ASSLFIGGATPQETQY
TRBD2,TRBV27,ASSLRLAGATGELF
-,TRBV11-2,ASRQGTSTDTQY
-,TRBV4-2,ASSREGVSNSPLH
TRBD1,TRBV5-5,ASSFGTATTDTQY
-,TRBV5-1,ASSLKGGYDEQF
-,TRBV5-1,ASSLGKWGAGYGYT
TRBD1,TRBV27,ASCKTGASYEQY
-,TRBV27,ASSFWLSPLH
TRBD1,TRBV27,ASSLWGQSYNEQF
-,TRBV5-4,ASSPTSIDTQY
-,TRBV20-1,SARDMIHEQY
-,TRBV10-2,ASSTTGNTEAF
-,TRBV28,ASSFQGNRYEQY